The clone carrying this T cell receptor beta chain showed up just once. What it binds is unknown. V gave up 4 bases and J gave up 0 bases, with 13 bases separating them. The CDR3 is 15 amino acids. CDR1 is SGHRS, CDR2 YFSETQ, per germline. This entry comes from a study of shared clonotypes between healthy human individuals. Points from the study as a whole: Richness estimates generally favored naive over memory subsets.

Sorted-subset replicate PCRs used around 220 ng DNA, 30,000 or so T cell genomes. Produced via immunoSEQ multiplex PCR; TCRdb's table is partial and in-frame only. The sample has approximately 530,000 clones; approximately 94% are singletons. The TCR was taken from a woman in her twenties or thirties in good health. Sequenced material: naive CD4+ T cells sorted from blood. The subset denotes: CD45RA+ positively selected. The chain links TRBV5-1 to TRBJ1-2; tentatively, D is TRBD1 (6 bases). The CDR3 loop reads CASSGQPRANYGYTF. The CDR3 coding sequence is TGCGCCAGCAGCGGACAGCCCCGGGCTAACTATGGCTACACCTTC.